This T cell receptor beta chain was retrieved from a study of blood T cell repertoires in COVID-19. In the study overall: Samples taken during acute and convalescent COVID-19 were collected in the United States, Italy and Spain. T cells, B-cell-depleted T cells, or PBMCs provided the cDNA or gDNA that served as material.

The CDR3 loop spans 14 amino acids. Germline CDR1 SNHLY, CDR2 FYNNEI. V lost 3 bases, J lost 8 bases, and 6 bases stayed unmatched. Original methodology: Estimation of nucleated cell counts was performed using reference gene primer amplification. Sequencing used immunoSEQ multiplex PCR; TCRdb keeps in-frame clones, though not all of them. Clone size and V and J calls were adopted from that table, with D and trimming inferred from the DNA. The top ten hold 4.3% of the sample, which has 350,000 to 550,000 clones, around 89% seen once. V is TRBV2 and J is TRBJ1-4; TRBD1 aligns across 7 bases. Material: peripheral blood. The sequence came from a woman aged 30 to 39 with acute or convalescent COVID-19. The CDR3 nucleotides are TGTGCCAGCAGTGATGAGGGGGCCGGCGAAAAACTGTTTTTT. It encodes CASSDEGAGEKLFF.